The T cell receptor beta chain under discussion was sequenced for a study of blood T cell repertoires in COVID-19. Participant-reported clinical history was the basis for cohort assignment. Profiling relied on immunoSEQ multiplex PCR, and the TCRdb table lists in-frame clones only, not all of them. There are approximately 270,000 clones in the sample; approximately 83% occur only once, and 1.5% to 2% lies in the top ten. The germline V gene has CDR1 SGHAT and CDR2 FQNNGV. V lost 0 bases and J 0 bases, leaving 12 bases between the germline ends. The CDR3 extends over 16 amino acids. The source of this sequence is a woman between 45 and 60 years old who had recovered from COVID-19. Sequencing was performed on PBMCs or T cells enriched from blood (not recorded which). The genes are TRBV11-2 and TRBJ2-7, with D uncertain. CDR3 protein: CASSLDPRSLSYEQYF. The CDR3, as DNA: TGTGCCAGCAGCTTAGATCCCCGGAGCCTCTCCTACGAGCAGTACTTC.